This T cell receptor beta chain was identified during a study of OX40 agonist ivuxolimab in advanced cancers. Overall study: Patients received ivuxolimab, an intravenous treatment, every 2 weeks at 0.01 to 10 mg/kg.

Generated by immunoSEQ multiplex PCR, the TCRdb table keeps only in-frame clones and is missing some. This sample yields 95,000 to 150,000 clones, of which 93% are seen a single time; approximately 0.15% belongs to the top ten. Trimming removed 1 base at V and 0 bases at J, with 7 bases between. In germline, CDR1 is MDHEN, CDR2 SYDVKM. CDR3 length: 16 residues. The specimen was CD4+ or CD8+ T cells sorted from blood, collected in a trial of the OX40 agonist ivuxolimab. The source of this sequence is an adult with an advanced solid tumor such as melanoma, head and neck, liver or kidney cancer. This chain connects TRBV28 to TRBJ2-6; D gene unclear. The CDR3 sequence is CASSLSISSGANVLTF. CDR3 bases: TGTGCCAGCAGTTTATCGATTAGCTCTGGGGCCAACGTCCTGACTTTC. Full variable domain (missing parts from reference TRBV28 and TRBJ2-6): DVKVTQSSRYLVKRTGEKVFLECVQDMDHENMFWYRQDPGLGLRLIYFSYDVKMKEKGDIPEGYSVSREKKERFSLILESASTNQTSMYLCASSLSISSGANVLTFGAGSRLTVL.